The 30 T cell receptor beta chains listed next were all sequenced from one sample in a study of blood T cell repertoires in COVID-19 (dated by TCRdb to about 2020). The receptor library was made with the immunoSEQ multiplex PCR assay. TCRdb holds this immuneACCESS table with in-frame rearrangements only. Some clones are missing; in checked studies, unresolved V genes explain under half, and the rest has no known cause. The sample has some 330,000 clones on record, 92% of them singletons. The ten largest clonotypes hold approximately 18% of the sample. Material for sequencing was PBMCs or T cells enriched from blood (not recorded which). The source is a woman aged 25-40 years who had recovered from COVID-19.

The chain combines TRBV28 with TRBJ2-1; 9 bases agree with TRBD1. The germline V gene encodes CDR1 MDHEN and CDR2 SYDVKM. The trim removed 7 bases at V and 0 bases at J, leaving 10 bases unmatched. The CDR3 extends over 17 amino acids. The CDR3 DNA reads as TGTGCCAGCATTCGGACAGGGGCTTCGCCCTCCTACAATGAGCAGTTCTTC. Translation gives CASIRTGASPSYNEQFF.

The chain employs TRBV18 and TRBJ1-2, with 7 nucleotides matching TRBD1. Germline lookup yields CDR1 KGHSH and CDR2 LQKENI. The length of the CDR3 is 15 residues. J lost 0 bases, V lost 2 bases, and 3 bases had no gene match. Written as DNA, the CDR3 is TGTGCCAGCTCACCAAGACAGGGCACTAACTATGGCTACACCTTC. Its protein is CASSPRQGTNYGYTF. Looking up the rest from reference TRBV18 and TRBJ1-2 gives the full variable domain: NAGVMQNPRHLVRRRGQEARLRCSPMKGHSHVYWYRQLPEEGLKFMVYLQKENIIDESGMPKERFSAEFPKEGPSILRIQQVVRGDSAAYFCASSPRQGTNYGYTFGSGTRLTVV.

The CDR3 nucleotides read TGTGCCAGCAGCCGGGACGGGAGTTCGGGGGAGCTGTTTTTT. Protein product: CASSRDGSSGELFF. The chain is built from TRBV3-1 (or the pseudogene TRBV3-2) and TRBJ2-2, with TRBD2 as a possible D gene (6 bases). CDR1 is LGHDT, CDR2 YNNKEL, per germline (reference sequence). This CDR3 region has 14 residues. Deletions cut 4 bases from V and 8 bases from J, with 14 bases between.

The V call is TRBV7-2, the J call TRBJ2-7, with 8 bases that match TRBD2. The germline gives CDR1 SGHTA, CDR2 FQGNSA. This CDR3 contains 17 residues. After removal of 5 bases from V and 2 bases from J, the junction contained 14 bases not matched to a gene. Here the CDR3 DNA reads TGTGCCAGCAGCGGAGCACTCCGGCGGGGGGATCCCTACGAGCAGTACTTC. Its translation is CASSGALRRGDPYEQYF.

The gene calls are TRBV29-1 and TRBJ2-6; weak D call: TRBD2 (5 bases). Germline values: CDR1 SQVTM, CDR2 ANQGSEA. Trimming left V 3 bases short and J 0 bases short, with 12 bases between. This CDR3 contains 16 residues. CDR3 sequence: CSVDFLGSSGANVLTF. CDR3 in DNA: TGCAGCGTTGACTTCTTGGGGAGCTCTGGGGCCAACGTCCTGACTTTC.

Here the CDR3 DNA reads TGTGCCAGCAGGAGACAGGGAGTAGACAGAGAGACCCAGTACTTC. This codes for CASRRQGVDRETQYF. The chain combines TRBV2 with TRBJ2-5; 7 positions match TRBD1. The CDR3 runs 15 residues. Germline V gives CDR1 SNHLY, CDR2 FYNNEI. V dropped 6 bases and J dropped 4; count of bases not matched to a gene: 11.

This clone has just one count. This chain connects TRBV1 to TRBJ2-7; the table names TRBD1, a call not compared with the DNA. TRBV1 is a recognized pseudogene. This CDR3 is 16 amino acids long. CDR3 loop: CTSSQDRRQGAREQYF. The CDR3 DNA is TGCACCAGCAGCCAAGATCGTAGACAGGGGGCGCGGGAGCAGTACTTC.

This chain connects TRBV19 to TRBJ2-1; D is possibly TRBD2 (5 bases). The ends were cut back, 4 bases at V and 5 bases at J, with 9 bases in the middle. The CDR3 extends over 13 amino acids. Germline V gene lookup returns CDR1 LNHDA and CDR2 SQIVND (reference sequence). The CDR3 loop reads CASSSKADNEQFF. The CDR3 coding sequence is TGTGCCAGTAGTAGCAAAGCGGACAATGAGCAGTTCTTC.

The V gene is TRBV20-1, the J gene TRBJ2-1; 7 bases line up with TRBD1. This CDR3 is built from 15 residues. Germline loops: CDR1 DFQATT, CDR2 SNEGSKA (reference sequence). The V and J ends lost 3 bases and 9 bases, in that order; junction bases with no gene match: 14. In nucleotides, the CDR3 is TGCAGTGCTAGTGGGAGACAGGGCAATGTAATTGAGCAGTTCTTC. The encoded protein is CSASGRQGNVIEQFF.

The J gene is TRBJ1-6, the V gene TRBV4-1; D not resolved. The ends were cut back, 0 bases at V and 3 bases at J, with 6 bases in the middle. This CDR3 is 15 amino acids long. Germline values: CDR1 MGHRA, CDR2 YSYEKL. DNA for the CDR3: TGCGCCAGCAGCCAAGATCCCGTCTATAATTCACCCCTCCACTTT. Its translation: CASSQDPVYNSPLHF.

This CDR3 reads CASSRTGTGLYGYTF. The CDR3 coding sequence is TGTGCCAGCAGCAGGACCGGGACAGGGCTGTATGGCTACACCTTC. The chain joins TRBV9 to TRBJ1-2; 9 bases line up with TRBD1. The V segment lost 4 bases and the J segment 5 bases; nucleotides outside the gene matches: 9. Germline CDR1 is SGDLS and CDR2 is YYNGEE. This CDR3 has 15 amino acids.

The V and J genes are TRBV3-1 (or the pseudogene TRBV3-2) and TRBJ2-7; TRBD2 matches at 14 bases. Germline loops: CDR1 LGHDT, CDR2 YNNKEL (reference sequence). After removal of 3 bases from V and 6 bases from J, the junction contained 7 bases not matched to a gene. The CDR3 has 16 amino acids. CDR3 loop: CASSQGLAGDLGEQYF. DNA of the CDR3: TGTGCCAGCAGCCAGGGACTAGCGGGGGACCTGGGCGAGCAGTACTTC.

This chain joins TRBV3-1 (or the pseudogene TRBV3-2) and TRBJ1-1, with D unresolved. This CDR3 region has 14 residues. The germline CDR1 and CDR2 sequences are LGHDT and YNNKEL (reference sequence). V was clipped by 4 bases and J by 1 base, with 10 bases between them. The DNA for the CDR3 is TGTGCCAGCAGCCTTGGGCGGGGGAACACTGAAGCTTTCTTT. Translation: CASSLGRGNTEAFF.

The chain recombines TRBV29-1 with TRBJ2-1; no clear D gene. Germline CDR1 reads SQVTM; CDR2 reads ANQGSEA. Trimming took 7 bases from V and 10 from J, leaving 14 bases between them. The CDR3 length is 11 residues. CDR3: CSAKLRREQFF. CDR3 nucleotide sequence: TGCAGCGCGAAGCTAAGGCGGGAGCAGTTCTTC.

The rearrangement joins TRBV5-6 to TRBJ1-3; tentative D call: TRBD1 (6 bases). Per the germline V gene, CDR1 is SGHDT and CDR2 is YYEEEE. V lost 4 bases and J 0 bases, leaving 20 bases between the germline ends. The CDR3 is 18 residues long. Here the CDR3 DNA reads TGTGCCAGCAGCAGTAAAACGCGGACAGTCTTCTCTGGAAACACCATATATTTT. It specifies CASSSKTRTVFSGNTIYF. Based on the CDR3 plus reference TRBV5-6 and TRBJ1-3, the full variable domain is DAGVTQSPTHLIKTRGQQVTLRCSPKSGHDTVSWYQQALGQGPQFIFQYYEEEERQRGNFPDRFSGHQFPNYSSELNVNALLLGDSALYLCASSSKTRTVFSGNTIYFGEGSWLTVV.

The rearrangement links TRBV28 to TRBJ1-1; D is unclear. CDR1 and CDR2 from the germline V gene are MDHEN and SYDVKM. The CDR3 covers 14 residues. Trimming took off 5 bases at V and 11 bases at J, with 21 bases between the two ends. CDR3 in amino acids: CASSISRGGAVAFF. The CDR3 region has the DNA TGTGCCAGCAGTATAAGCCGCGGCGGCGCCGTGGCTTTCTTT.

The chain is built from TRBV4-3 and TRBJ1-4, with 8 nucleotides matching TRBD1. The V gene's germline CDR1 is LGHNA and CDR2 YSLEER. Trimming removed 3 bases from V and 6 bases from J; junction bases left unmatched: 6. The CDR3 is 15 amino acids. CDR3 coding DNA: TGCGCCAGCAGCCACTGGACAGGGAGGGATGAAAAACTGTTTTTT. Encoded protein: CASSHWTGRDEKLFF.

The chain combines TRBV7-2 with TRBJ2-7; TRBD1 aligns across 9 bases. This CDR3 is 14 amino acids long. The germline V gene has CDR1 SGHTA and CDR2 FQGNSA. V lost 5 bases to trimming and J lost 6 bases; unmatched junction nucleotides: 8. CDR3 sequence reads: CASSPGQGPGEQYF. CDR3 sequence (DNA): TGTGCCAGCAGCCCGGGACAGGGCCCAGGCGAGCAGTACTTC.

DNA of the CDR3: TGTGCCAGCAGTTATCATCAGGGTTCGGTGAACACTGAAGCTTTCTTT. Translation gives CASSYHQGSVNTEAFF. The chain is built from TRBV6-2 or TRBV6-3 and TRBJ1-1, with D tentatively TRBD1 (5 bases). In germline, CDR1 is MNHEY, CDR2 SVGEGT. CDR3 length equals 16 residues. Between the trimmed V and J ends, which lost 3 bases and 0 bases, there was a span of 14 bases.

The CDR3 nucleotides read TGTGCCAGCAGGTGGGGGCTAGCGAACACCGGGGAGCTGTTTTTT. Translation: CASRWGLANTGELFF. The genes are TRBV7-6 and TRBJ2-2; tentative D call: TRBD1 (6 bases). CDR1 SGHVS and CDR2 FNYEAQ come from the germline V gene. V was trimmed by 6 bases and J by 0 bases, leaving 11 bases between them. The CDR3 contains 15 residues.

The chain couples TRBV28 to TRBJ1-1; D is ambiguous. The CDR3 covers 14 residues. CDR1 MDHEN and CDR2 SYDVKM come from the germline V gene. Trimming took off 5 bases at V and 3 bases at J, with 13 bases between the two ends. In DNA form, the CDR3 reads TGTGCCAGCAGTGGCTCCCCCGGGGACACTGAAGCTTTCTTT. Translating gives CASSGSPGDTEAFF.

This CDR3 reads CASSIDLERPGSYEQYF. The CDR3 DNA is TGTGCCAGTAGTATAGATCTGGAACGACCGGGATCCTACGAGCAGTACTTC. V is TRBV19 and J is TRBJ2-7; tentative D call: TRBD2 (5 bases). CDR1 and CDR2 from the germline V gene are LNHDA and SQIVND (reference sequence). The CDR3 consists of 17 residues. V dropped 0 bases and J dropped 1 base, with 16 bases sitting between them.

V gene TRBV12-5 combines with J gene TRBJ2-3; 7 positions agree with TRBD1. The V gene end was trimmed by 5 bases and the J gene end by 2 bases; junction bases not matched to a gene: 7. Germline values: CDR1 LGHNT, CDR2 FRNRAP. The CDR3 sequence is 15 residues long. The CDR3 is CASGPGTAYTDTQYF. The CDR3 DNA reads TGTGCTAGTGGTCCCGGGACAGCCTACACAGATACGCAGTATTTT. Looking up the rest from reference TRBV12-5 and TRBJ2-3 gives the full variable domain: DARVTQTPRHKVTEMGQEVTMRCQPILGHNTVFWYRQTMMQGLELLAYFRNRAPLDDSGMPKDRFSAEMPDATLATLKIQPSEPRDSAVYFCASGPGTAYTDTQYFGPGTRLTVL.

This sequence joins TRBV20-1 and TRBJ2-7, with D uncertain. CDR1 and CDR2 (germline): DFQATT, SNEGSKA (reference sequence). The CDR3 length is 14 residues. V was trimmed by 3 bases and J by 4 bases, leaving 16 bases between them. The CDR3 region is CSASFGQVLYEQYF. In DNA form, the CDR3 reads TGCAGTGCTAGTTTCGGCCAGGTTCTTTACGAGCAGTACTTC.

This clone was observed a single time. V usage is TRBV12-3 or TRBV12-4 and J usage is TRBJ2-3, with 9 bases that match TRBD2. J was trimmed by 5 bases and V by 6 bases; bases with no gene match: 0. The CDR3 consists of 12 residues. The CDR3 loop is CASRRGGDTQYF. The CDR3 DNA reads TGTGCCAGCAGGCGGGGGGGAGATACGCAGTATTTT.

V usage is TRBV9 and J usage is TRBJ2-3, with D perhaps matching TRBD2 (5 bases). Germline CDR1 reads SGDLS; CDR2 reads YYNGEE. With 3 bases removed from V and 5 bases from J, the gap between germline ends came to 13 bases. The CDR3 has 14 residues. The CDR3: CASSASLAGDTQYF. The DNA for the CDR3 is TGTGCCAGCAGCGCCTCGCTAGCAGGAGATACGCAGTATTTT.

The chain couples TRBV11-3 to TRBJ2-7, with 9 bases fitting TRBD1. The V segment lost 4 bases and the J segment 5 bases; nucleotides outside the gene matches: 12. The CDR3 is 16 residues long. Germline CDR1 SGHNT, CDR2 YENEEA. CDR3 amino acids: CASSSPGQGTSDEQYF. Written as DNA, the CDR3 is TGTGCCAGCAGCTCACCGGGACAGGGTACTTCGGACGAGCAGTACTTC.

The genes are TRBV6-2 or TRBV6-3 and TRBJ2-7; TRBD2 agrees at 16 bases. Germline assignment: CDR1 MNHEY and CDR2 SVGEGT. CDR3 length equals 16 residues. The V and J ends lost 6 bases and 7 bases, in that order; junction bases with no gene match: 9. CDR3 loop: CASSNGGTSGREEQYF. The CDR3 DNA sequence: TGTGCCAGCAGCAACGGGGGGACTAGCGGGAGGGAGGAGCAGTACTTC.

The chain carries TRBV4-3 and TRBJ2-3; TRBD2 matches 8 bases. After removal of 1 base from V and 1 base from J, the junction contained 13 bases not matched to a gene. Germline CDR1 LGHNA, CDR2 YSLEER. The CDR3 has 19 residues. The CDR3 is CASSQVSSYRRGGTDTQYF. CDR3 sequence (DNA): TGCGCCAGCAGCCAAGTCAGTTCCTATCGGCGGGGGGGCACAGATACGCAGTATTTT.

The J gene is TRBJ2-1, the V gene TRBV10-3, with 7 bases identical to TRBD2. CDR3 length: 15 amino acids. The V gene's germline CDR1 is ENHRY and CDR2 SYGVKD. V lost 10 bases, J lost 7 bases, and 16 bases stayed unmatched. CDR3: CATNSRPREGNEQFF. CDR3 nucleotides: TGTGCCACAAACTCTCGGCCCAGGGAGGGTAATGAGCAGTTCTTC.